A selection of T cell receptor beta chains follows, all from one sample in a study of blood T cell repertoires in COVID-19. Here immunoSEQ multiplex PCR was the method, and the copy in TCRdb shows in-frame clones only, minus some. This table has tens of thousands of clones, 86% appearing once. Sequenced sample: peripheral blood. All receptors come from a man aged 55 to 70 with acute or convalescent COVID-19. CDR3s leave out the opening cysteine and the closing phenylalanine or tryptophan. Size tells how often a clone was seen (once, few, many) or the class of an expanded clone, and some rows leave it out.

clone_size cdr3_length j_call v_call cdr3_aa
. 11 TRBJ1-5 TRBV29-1 SVAGSTNQPQH
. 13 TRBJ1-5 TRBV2 ASSRDRGLPMTQH
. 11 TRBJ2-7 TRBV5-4 ASKTDSRHEQY
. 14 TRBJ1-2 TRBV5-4 ASSLFDSGTAYGYT
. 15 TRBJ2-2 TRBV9 ASSVGQGPRITGELF
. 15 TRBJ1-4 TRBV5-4 ASSLGDRADANEKLF
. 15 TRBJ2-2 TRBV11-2 ASSLDPQGSNTGELF
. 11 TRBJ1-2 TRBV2 ASSEGGIYGYT
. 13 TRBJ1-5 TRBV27 ASRLGQNSNQPQH
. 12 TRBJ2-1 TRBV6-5 ASSYSSSWSEQF
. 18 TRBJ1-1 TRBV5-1 ASTLSPGTGAEKGRGEAF
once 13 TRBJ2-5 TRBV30 AWSVQTGGQETQY
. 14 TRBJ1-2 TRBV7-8 ASSSRQGTINYGYT
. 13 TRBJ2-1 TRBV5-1 ASSTRTSGRAEEF
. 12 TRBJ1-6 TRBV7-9 ASTVDRDNSPLH
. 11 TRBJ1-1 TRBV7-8 ASRRGGNTEAF
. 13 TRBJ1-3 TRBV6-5 ASRMDRTSGNTIY
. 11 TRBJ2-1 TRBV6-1 ASSEASGGGQF
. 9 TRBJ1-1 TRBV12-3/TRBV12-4 ASRQGTEAF
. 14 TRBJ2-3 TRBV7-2 ASSPYGGRSTDTQY
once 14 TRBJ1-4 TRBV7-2 ASSLVGGRTNEKLF
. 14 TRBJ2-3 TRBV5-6 ASSFKASGYTDTQY
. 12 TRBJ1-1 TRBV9 ASSARFMNTEAF
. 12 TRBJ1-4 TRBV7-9 ASSYRATNEKLF
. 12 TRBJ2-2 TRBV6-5 ASRGLSSHGELF
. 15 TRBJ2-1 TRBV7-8 ASSLRLAGVRYNEQF
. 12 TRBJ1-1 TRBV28 ASSSTGGRTEAF
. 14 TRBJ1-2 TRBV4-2 ASSQDSTGTAAGYT
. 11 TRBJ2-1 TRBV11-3 ASSLYLANEQF
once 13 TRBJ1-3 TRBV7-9 ASSSNSGSGNTIY
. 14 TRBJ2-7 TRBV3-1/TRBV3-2 ASSHGTGALSYEQY
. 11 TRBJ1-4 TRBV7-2 ASSLRGQTELF
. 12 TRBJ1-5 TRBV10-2 ASSAGNSNQPQH
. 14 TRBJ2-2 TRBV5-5 ASSLTSGGATGELF
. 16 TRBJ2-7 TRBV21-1 ASSKGPNSRDSGYEQY
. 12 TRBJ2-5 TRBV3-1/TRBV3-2 ASSQRGLQETQY
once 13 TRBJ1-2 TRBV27 ASSPLGQGNYGYT
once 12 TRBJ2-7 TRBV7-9 ASSPGTNIVAQY
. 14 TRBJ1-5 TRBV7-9 ASSLAVGLSNQPQH
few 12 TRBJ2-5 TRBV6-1 ASSEGAKRETQY
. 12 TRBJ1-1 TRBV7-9 ASSLTGENTEAF
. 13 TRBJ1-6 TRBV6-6 ASSRSRGGDSPLH
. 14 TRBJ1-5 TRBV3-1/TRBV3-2 ASSQGPLISGQPQH
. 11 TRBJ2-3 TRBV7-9 ASSPRGPDTQY
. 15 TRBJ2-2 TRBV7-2 ASSGPLGTRFPGELF
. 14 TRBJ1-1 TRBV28 ASSLGQGSRWTEAF
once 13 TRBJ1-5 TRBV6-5 ASSLGQGGYGPQH
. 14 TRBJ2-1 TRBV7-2 ASSFFGRGTYNEQF
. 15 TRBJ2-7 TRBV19 ASSMAVGGTGMGEQY
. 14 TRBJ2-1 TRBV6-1 ASSEALAVTYNEQF
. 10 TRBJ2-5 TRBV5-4 ASSFPKETQY
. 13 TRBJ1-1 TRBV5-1 ASSLEGTGSNEAF
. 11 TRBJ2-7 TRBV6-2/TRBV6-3 ASRYSSVGEQY
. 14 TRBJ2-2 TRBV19 ASSIDSASNTGELF